Below are 20 T cell receptor beta chains sequenced from a single sample in a study of graft-versus-host responses after intestinal transplantation. The starting material, graft tissue, was processed to release intraepithelial and lamina propria lymphocytes. Assay used: immunoSEQ multiplex PCR; TCRdb lists only in-frame clones, some missing. The sample carries a few thousand clones, 55% to 85% recorded once. The sample in question was ileum tissue, obtained 254 days after intestinal transplant. These receptors were collected from a human patient who received an intestinal transplant, so some T cells may come from the graft donor.

V gene TRBV6-4 combines with J gene TRBJ2-1, with TRBD2 identical over 12 bases. Trimming removed 3 bases from V and 9 bases from J; junction bases left unmatched: 6. Germline V lookup: CDR1 MRHNA, CDR2 SNTAGT. The CDR3 consists of 15 residues. The DNA for the CDR3 is TGTGCCAGCAGTGAGGGACTAGCGGGTTCCGGTGAGCAGTTCTTC. Translating gives CASSEGLAGSGEQFF.

This chain joins TRBV7-2 and TRBJ1-2; 7 bases map to TRBD1. Germline CDR1 SGHTA, CDR2 FQGNSA. The V segment lost 3 bases and the J segment 7 bases; nucleotides outside the gene matches: 8. The CDR3 length is 14 residues. CDR3 nucleotide sequence: TGTGCCAGCAGCTTTAGAGACAGGGTCGGTGGCTACACCTTC. Protein: CASSFRDRVGGYTF.

Here the CDR3 reads CASSLGQGAQPQHF. In DNA, the CDR3 is TGCGCCAGCAGCTTGGGACAGGGGGCTCAGCCCCAGCATTTT. The rearrangement links TRBV5-1 to TRBJ1-5, with 10 bases aligning to TRBD1. Germline V CDR1 and CDR2: SGHRS, YFSETQ. This CDR3 has 14 amino acids. After removal of 0 bases from V and 6 bases from J, the junction contained 0 bases not matched to a gene.

The chain is built from TRBV10-3 and TRBJ2-1; 7 positions match TRBD1. V lost 2 bases, J lost 2 bases, and 0 bases stayed unmatched. Per germline, CDR1 ENHRY and CDR2 SYGVKD. The CDR3 has 14 residues. The CDR3 loop is CAISEDRAYNEQFF. The DNA for the CDR3 is TGTGCCATCAGTGAGGACAGGGCCTACAATGAGCAGTTCTTC.

The chain carries TRBV30 and TRBJ1-6; D is ambiguous. This CDR3 spans 13 amino acids. CDR1 GTSNPN and CDR2 SVGIG come from the germline V gene (reference sequence). Trimming took off 0 bases at V and 9 bases at J, with 9 bases between the two ends. The CDR3 loop is CAWSVRGLSPLHF. In DNA, the CDR3 is TGTGCCTGGAGTGTACGCGGGCTTTCACCCCTCCACTTT.

V and J are TRBV9 and TRBJ2-3; 15 bases agree with TRBD2. After removal of 3 bases from V and 0 bases from J, the junction contained 14 bases not matched to a gene. CDR1 and CDR2 from the germline V gene are SGDLS and YYNGEE. The CDR3 has 21 amino acids. The CDR3, as DNA: TGTGCCAGCAGCGGGAACCCGGGACTAGCGGGGGGTCCTCCTAGCACAGATACGCAGTATTTT. Protein sequence: CASSGNPGLAGGPPSTDTQYF.

The chain is built from TRBV18 and TRBJ2-7, with TRBD2 identical over 9 bases. Germline V gene sequence: CDR1 KGHSH, CDR2 LQKENI. V shed 2 bases and J 1 base; nucleotides not matched to a gene: 3. The CDR3 covers 15 residues. The CDR3 DNA reads TGTGCCAGCTCACCAGGGCTAGCGGGATCCTACGAGCAGTACTTC. Translation: CASSPGLAGSYEQYF.

This clone is large. The chain is built from TRBV5-6 and TRBJ1-6; 9 nucleotides align to TRBD1. CDR3 size: 15 residues. Per the germline V gene, CDR1 is SGHDT and CDR2 is YYEEEE. Losses at the gene ends were 4 bases for V and 8 bases for J; bases not matched to a gene: 7. In DNA form, the CDR3 reads TGTGCCAGCAGCCCCTTTGACAGGGGGTATTCACCCCTCCACTTT. It yields the protein CASSPFDRGYSPLHF.

J is TRBJ1-1 and V is TRBV6-1, with D unresolved. Germline values: CDR1 MNHNS, CDR2 SASEGT. This CDR3 region has 14 residues. V lost 3 bases, J lost 8 bases, and 16 bases lay in between. CDR3 region: CASSDRWEYREAFF. Here the CDR3 DNA reads TGTGCCAGCAGTGATCGCTGGGAGTATCGCGAAGCTTTCTTT.

The chain employs TRBV7-9 and TRBJ2-6, with D unresolved. Germline V gene lookup returns CDR1 SEHNR and CDR2 FQNEAQ (reference sequence). Trimming shortened V by 2 bases and J by 1 base, and 6 bases separated the two germline ends. The CDR3 contains 15 residues. The CDR3 nucleotides read TGTGCCAGCAGCTTAACGCAGTCTGGGGCCAACGTCCTGACTTTC. It encodes CASSLTQSGANVLTF.

This chain uses TRBV4-2 with TRBJ2-5; 9 bases match TRBD2. The better agreement between TRBJ2-7 and the DNA end casts doubt on the J call. The CDR3 sequence is 18 residues long. CDR1 and CDR2 (germline): LGHNA, YNFKEQ. The CDR3 DNA sequence: TGTGCCAGCAGCCAAGAAGGTGATGCAGCGGGAGGATCCTACGAGCAGTACTTC. This codes for CASSQEGDAAGGSYEQYF.

The chain uses TRBV10-3 and TRBJ2-7; D is unresolved. Germline V CDR1 and CDR2: ENHRY, SYGVKD. The V gene lost 4 bases and the J gene lost 2 bases, with 33 bases spanning the gap. The length of the CDR3 is 21 residues. CDR3 sequence (DNA): TGTGCCATCAGTGCCCCCGTTGTTATGGCTGTTCCTGGTCAGGTCACCTACGAGCAGTACTTC. Protein: CAISAPVVMAVPGQVTYEQYF.

V and J are TRBV30 and TRBJ2-7; tentatively, D is TRBD2 (5 bases). The CDR3 loop spans 14 amino acids. Looked up from germline, CDR1 is GTSNPN and CDR2 is SVGIG (reference sequence). V dropped 1 base and J dropped 4 bases, with 14 bases sitting between them. CDR3: CAWSEDGEWYEQYF. CDR3 in DNA: TGTGCCTGGAGTGAGGACGGGGAGTGGTACGAGCAGTACTTC. The full variable domain, in which reference TRBV30 and TRBJ2-7 provide the parts outside the CDR3, is SQTIHQWPATLVQPVGSPLSLECTVEGTSNPNLYWYRQAAGRGLQLLFYSVGIGQISSEVPQNLSASRPQDRQFILSSKKLLLSDSGFYLCAWSEDGEWYEQYFGPGTRLTVT.

The chain recombines TRBV4-1 with TRBJ2-3, with 9 bases matching TRBD2. Looked up from germline, CDR1 is MGHRA and CDR2 is YSYEKL. The CDR3 loop spans 17 amino acids. J lost 2 bases, V lost 4 bases, and 10 bases had no gene match. Written as DNA, the CDR3 is TGCGCCAGCAGCCGGGTCCCCCTAGCGGGGTACACAGATACGCAGTATTTT. Its translation is CASSRVPLAGYTDTQYF.

This chain links TRBV11-2 with TRBJ2-6; 12 positions agree with TRBD2. This CDR3 region has 17 residues. From germline, CDR1 is SGHAT and CDR2 FQNNGV. Unmatched junction bases numbered 4, after V lost 5 bases and J lost 2 bases. The CDR3 is CASSLRTSGTGANVLTF. Here the CDR3 DNA reads TGTGCCAGCAGCCTAAGGACTAGCGGGACTGGGGCCAACGTCCTGACTTTC. The full variable domain, in which reference TRBV11-2 and TRBJ2-6 provide the parts outside the CDR3, is EAGVAQSPRYKIIEKRQSVAFWCNPISGHATLYWYQQILGQGPKLLIQFQNNGVVDDSQLPKDRFSAERLKGVDSTLKIQPAKLEDSAVYLCASSLRTSGTGANVLTFGAGSRLTVL.

The gene calls are TRBV6-1 and TRBJ2-3, with 10 nucleotides matching TRBD2. This CDR3 has 15 amino acids. The V and J ends lost 4 bases and 4 bases, in that order; junction bases with no gene match: 5. Germline-derived CDR1 and CDR2 are MNHNS and SASEGT. CDR3 residues: CASSAGAGGADTQYF. Here the CDR3 DNA reads TGTGCCAGCAGTGCGGGAGCGGGAGGGGCAGATACGCAGTATTTT.

The rearrangement links TRBV10-3 to TRBJ2-5, with a weak D call TRBD1 (5 bases). V was shortened by 3 bases and J by 3 bases, with 5 bases between the two germline ends. The CDR3 runs 12 residues. CDR1 is ENHRY and CDR2 is SYGVKD in the germline V gene. The CDR3 loop is CAISEGEETQYF. CDR3 coding DNA: TGTGCCATCAGTGAAGGGGAAGAGACCCAGTACTTC.

The V call is TRBV7-9, the J call TRBJ1-1, with 8 bases that match TRBD1. Germline trimming cut 4 bases from V and 3 bases from J; bases unmatched to any gene: 7. CDR1 and CDR2 from the germline V gene are SEHNR and FQNEAQ (reference sequence). The CDR3 runs to 15 residues. Written as DNA, the CDR3 is TGTGCCAGCAGCTCAGGCAGGGGGCAGGACACTGAAGCTTTCTTT. The encoded protein is CASSSGRGQDTEAFF.

V usage is TRBV19 and J usage is TRBJ2-7; possibly TRBD1 for D (6 bases). The CDR3 extends over 14 amino acids. Germline V lookup: CDR1 LNHDA, CDR2 SQIVND (reference sequence). V dropped 0 bases and J dropped 7 bases, with 13 bases sitting between them. CDR3 sequence: CASSIETGAYEQYF. The CDR3 nucleotides read TGTGCCAGTAGTATAGAGACAGGCGCGTATGAGCAGTACTTC.

V usage is TRBV7-9 and J usage is TRBJ1-5; D remains ambiguous. This CDR3 comprises 13 residues. Germline CDR1 SEHNR, CDR2 FQNEAQ (reference sequence). Trimming stripped 8 bases from V and 9 bases from J, with 17 bases between. This CDR3 reads CASRNSGEGPQHF. Here the CDR3 DNA reads TGTGCCAGCCGAAACAGCGGCGAAGGGCCCCAGCATTTT.